What follows are 25 T cell receptor beta chains derived from one specimen sequenced in a study of control samples from healthy donors and cancer patients. Generated by immunoSEQ multiplex PCR, the TCRdb table keeps only in-frame clones and is missing some. This table has 120,000 or so clones, around 90% appearing once. The sample comprised blood. The source is a man aged 35 to 55 in good health.

This clone was recorded once. This chain links TRBV12-5 with TRBJ2-7, with D perhaps matching TRBD1 (5 bases). This CDR3 has 15 amino acids. Germline lookup yields CDR1 LGHNT and CDR2 FRNRAP. Trimming cost V 4 bases and J 2 bases, with 15 bases left between them. The CDR3 spells CASGSLAGKAYEQYF. CDR3 bases: TGTGCTAGTGGTTCCCTGGCAGGGAAAGCCTACGAGCAGTACTTC.

The chain links TRBV6-2 or TRBV6-3 to TRBJ1-4; D not certain. Germline-derived CDR1 and CDR2 are MNHEY and SVGEGT. The CDR3 consists of 15 residues. The V end lost 3 bases, the J end lost 0 bases, and 8 bases lay between the germline ends. The CDR3 is CASSYRLATNEKLFF. Here the CDR3 DNA reads TGTGCCAGCAGTTATCGCCTTGCAACTAATGAAAAACTGTTTTTT.

The chain has TRBV10-1 and TRBJ2-2; the D is unclear. This CDR3 has 13 residues. With 4 bases removed from V and 5 bases from J, the gap between germline ends came to 8 bases. CDR1 WNHNN and CDR2 SYGVQD come from the germline V gene (reference sequence). The CDR3 DNA reads TGCGCCAGCAGTGTGGACGGGACCGGGGAGCTGTTTTTT. It codes for CASSVDGTGELFF.

The chain uses TRBV14 and TRBJ2-3; 7 bases fit TRBD2. This CDR3 comprises 16 residues. Unmatched junction bases numbered 6, after V lost 2 bases and J lost 1 base. CDR1 and CDR2 from the germline V gene are SGHDN and FVKESK. The CDR3 DNA reads as TGTGCCAGCAGCCAAAGGGTACGGGGGGGCACAGATACGCAGTATTTT. Its translation is CASSQRVRGGTDTQYF.

This clone was seen a handful of times. This sequence joins TRBV18 and TRBJ1-4, with D possibly matching TRBD1 (6 bases). V lost 2 bases to trimming and J lost 0 bases, with 13 bases between them. CDR1 KGHSH and CDR2 LQKENI come from the germline V gene. CDR3 length: 17 residues. CDR3 sequence reads: CASSPFSTGTTNEKLFF. The CDR3 DNA is TGTGCCAGCTCACCATTCAGTACAGGGACAACTAATGAAAAACTGTTTTTT. The full variable domain, in which reference TRBV18 and TRBJ1-4 provide the parts outside the CDR3, is NAGVMQNPRHLVRRRGQEARLRCSPMKGHSHVYWYRQLPEEGLKFMVYLQKENIIDESGMPKERFSAEFPKEGPSILRIQQVVRGDSAAYFCASSPFSTGTTNEKLFFGSGTQLSVL.

The genes are TRBV4-1 and TRBJ2-7; TRBD2 agrees at 9 bases. This CDR3 is built from 15 residues. V gave up 0 bases and J gave up 3 bases; unmatched junction bases: 3. CDR1 is MGHRA, CDR2 YSYEKL, per germline. CDR3 amino acids: CASSQERRGGYEQYF. The CDR3 DNA reads TGCGCCAGCAGCCAAGAACGGCGGGGGGGCTACGAGCAGTACTTC.

The chain links TRBV6-2 or TRBV6-3 to TRBJ1-1, with a possible D match to TRBD1 (6 bases). V gave up 5 bases and J gave up 5 bases, with 12 bases separating them. CDR3 length: 13 amino acids. Looked up from germline, CDR1 is MNHEY and CDR2 is SVGEGT. The CDR3 is CASSLRDKTEAFF. CDR3 coding DNA: TGTGCCAGCAGTCTCCGGGACAAAACTGAAGCTTTCTTT.

The chain links TRBV21-1 to TRBJ2-7; the DNA was not used to check the table's D call, TRBD2. TRBV21-1 corresponds to a pseudogene. The CDR3 totals 14 residues. The CDR3 here is CASSKVEGSFGQYF. CDR3 in DNA: TGTGCCAGCAGCAAAGTTGAGGGTTCGTTCGGGCAGTACTTC.

The rearrangement joins TRBV19 to TRBJ2-7; 7 nucleotides align to TRBD1. V shed 0 bases, J shed 1 base, and the junction held 6 bases outside the gene matches. There are 16 residues in the CDR3. The germline V gene encodes CDR1 LNHDA and CDR2 SQIVND (reference sequence). The CDR3 reads CASSIELGQRSYEQYF. The DNA for the CDR3 is TGTGCCAGTAGTATAGAATTGGGACAGAGATCCTACGAGCAGTACTTC.

V and J are TRBV3-1 (or the pseudogene TRBV3-2) and TRBJ2-7, with D perhaps assigned TRBD1 or TRBD2 (5 bases each). The CDR3 is made up of 14 amino acids. V gave up 0 bases and J gave up 5 bases, with 11 bases separating them. Germline V CDR1 and CDR2: LGHDT, YNNKEL (reference sequence). The CDR3: CASSQEQGAHEQYF. The CDR3 bases are TGTGCCAGCAGCCAAGAGCAGGGAGCCCACGAGCAGTACTTC.

V and J are TRBV21-1 and TRBJ1-2; the listed D gene, TRBD1, was not tested against the DNA. TRBV21-1 is classified as a pseudogene. This CDR3 is built from 15 residues. Here the CDR3 reads CASSKGSRAYYGYTF. CDR3 nucleotides: TGTGCCAGCAGCAAAGGGAGCAGGGCCTACTATGGCTACACCTTC.

The rearrangement links TRBV7-3 to TRBJ1-1, with 10 bases matching TRBD1. The germline gives CDR1 SGHTA, CDR2 FQGTGA. With 5 bases clipped from V and 1 base from J, the junction kept 7 bases outside the gene matches. This CDR3 comprises 16 residues. For the CDR3, the DNA is TGTGCCAGCAGCCTCCCGGGACAGGGGACGAACACTGAAGCTTTCTTT. It specifies CASSLPGQGTNTEAFF.

The chain joins TRBV6-5 to TRBJ1-4; a weak D match, TRBD1 (5 bases). Trimming took 0 bases from V and 5 from J, leaving 7 bases between them. This CDR3 contains 14 residues. Looked up from germline, CDR1 is MNHEY and CDR2 is SVGAGI. The CDR3 is CASSYSRQNEKLFF. DNA for the CDR3: TGTGCCAGCAGTTACTCCAGACAGAATGAAAAACTGTTTTTT.

This chain uses TRBV15 with TRBJ1-2, with a weak D call TRBD1 (6 bases). Germline V gene sequence: CDR1 LNHNV, CDR2 YYDKDF (reference sequence). Trimming left V 3 bases short and J 4 bases short, with 18 bases between. The CDR3 sequence is 16 residues long. In nucleotides, the CDR3 is TGTGCCACCAGCAGGGGAATTGGGGGGCTAGGCTATGGCTACACCTTC. This sequence encodes CATSRGIGGLGYGYTF.

This chain connects TRBV6-5 to TRBJ2-7, with 8 bases identical to TRBD1. After removal of 2 bases from V and 2 bases from J, the junction contained 5 bases not matched to a gene. The V gene's germline CDR1 is MNHEY and CDR2 SVGAGI. This CDR3 is 15 amino acids long. The CDR3 protein is CASSYGSGGAYEQYF. The CDR3 coding sequence is TGTGCCAGCAGTTACGGGTCAGGGGGCGCCTACGAGCAGTACTTC.

The chain uses TRBV25-1 and TRBJ2-3, with D unresolved. The CDR3 length is 14 residues. V was pared by 5 bases and J by 0 bases, with 9 bases between. Looked up from germline, CDR1 is MGHDK and CDR2 is SYGVNS. The CDR3 region is CASSKGHSTDTQYF. CDR3 nucleotides: TGTGCCAGCAGTAAAGGTCATAGCACAGATACGCAGTATTTT.

This clone came up a few times. This sequence joins TRBV20-1 and TRBJ2-1; D gene uncertain. The germline V gene has CDR1 DFQATT and CDR2 SNEGSKA (reference sequence). The ends were cut back, 6 bases at V and 3 bases at J, with 6 bases in the middle. The length of the CDR3 is 11 residues. CDR3 residues: CSAWGYNEQFF. The CDR3 nucleotides are TGCAGTGCCTGGGGCTACAATGAGCAGTTCTTC.

The CDR3 coding sequence is TGTGCCAGCAGGGACGAAACAGATACGCAGTATTTT. Protein: CASRDETDTQYF. The rearrangement uses TRBV25-1 and TRBJ2-3; D call uncertain. The germline V gene has CDR1 MGHDK and CDR2 SYGVNS. The CDR3 covers 12 residues. Trimming stripped 6 bases from V and 3 bases from J, with 7 bases between.

The chain couples TRBV5-4 to TRBJ2-5; D unresolved. CDR1 is SGHNT, CDR2 YYREEE, per germline (reference sequence). The CDR3 extends over 13 amino acids. Trimming pared 0 bases from V and 2 bases from J, leaving 5 bases between. This chain's CDR3 is CASSLDGQETQYF. The CDR3, as DNA: TGTGCCAGCAGCTTGGACGGACAAGAGACCCAGTACTTC. The full variable domain, rest sourced from reference TRBV5-4 and TRBJ2-5, is ETGVTQSPTHLIKTRGQQVTLRCSSQSGHNTVSWYQQALGQGPQFIFQYYREEENGRGNFPPRFSGLQFPNYSSELNVNALELDDSALYLCASSLDGQETQYFGPGTRLLVL.

The CDR3 DNA follows: TGCAGCGTTGATAGTTGGGGGGAGCAGTACTTC. The encoded protein is CSVDSWGEQYF. V gene TRBV29-1 combines with J gene TRBJ2-7; D is possibly TRBD1 or TRBD2 (5 bases each). There are 11 residues in the CDR3. CDR1 is SQVTM and CDR2 is ANQGSEA in the germline V gene. V was pared by 3 bases and J by 7 bases, with 10 bases between.

The gene calls are TRBV4-3 and TRBJ2-4, with a possible D match to TRBD2 (5 bases). V was trimmed by 4 bases and J by 7 bases, leaving 11 bases between them. CDR1 is LGHNA and CDR2 is YSLEER in the germline V gene. The CDR3 is 13 residues long. CDR3 amino acids: CASSLTRGNIQYF. CDR3 coding DNA: TGCGCCAGCAGCCTGACACGAGGGAACATTCAGTACTTC.

This rearrangement joins TRBV5-6 to TRBJ1-3, with 11 bases fitting TRBD1. CDR3 size: 18 residues. V was pared by 3 bases and J by 0 bases, with 8 bases of the junction left unmatched. Per the germline V gene, CDR1 is SGHDT and CDR2 is YYEEEE. CDR3 DNA sequence: TGTGCCAGCAGCTCGAACCTCGGGACAGGGGGCTCTGGAAACACCATATATTTT. Amino acid sequence: CASSSNLGTGGSGNTIYF.

This chain links TRBV2 with TRBJ1-2; 11 nucleotides line up with TRBD1. The CDR3 is made up of 16 amino acids. Germline-derived CDR1 and CDR2 are SNHLY and FYNNEI. V shed 7 bases and J 2 bases; nucleotides not matched to a gene: 9. CDR3 protein: CASTTPDRGRNYGYTF. The CDR3 DNA reads as TGTGCCAGCACAACCCCGGACAGGGGGCGGAACTATGGCTACACCTTC.

This chain joins TRBV3-1 (or the pseudogene TRBV3-2) and TRBJ2-7; 7 nucleotides align to TRBD2. The V gene's germline CDR1 is LGHDT and CDR2 YNNKEL (reference sequence). This CDR3 contains 15 residues. The ends lost 5 bases at V and 0 bases at J; junction bases unmatched: 7. The CDR3 sequence is CASSYRGDPSYEQYF. CDR3 nucleotide sequence: TGTGCCAGCAGCTACCGGGGGGACCCCTCCTACGAGCAGTACTTC.

The CDR3 DNA reads TGTGCCAGTAGTATTTGGCGGGCCAACTATGGCTACACCTTC. It translates to CASSIWRANYGYTF. This sequence joins TRBV19 and TRBJ1-2; D gene ambiguous. Germline V lookup: CDR1 LNHDA, CDR2 SQIVND (reference sequence). The V end was cut by 3 bases, the J end by 2 bases, with 10 bases between. The CDR3 length is 14 residues.